This note documents a single T cell receptor (beta chain) sequence. A much larger clone differs by one base, so this may be a read error. These data come from a study of molecular identifiers for immune sequencing clone quantification. For the study at large: The replicates split RNA from roughly 20,000 or 100,000 naive CD8 cells five ways and sequenced four.

Previously described methods with listed TCR primers produced the bulk TCR libraries. From the PCR reads, TCRdb called clonotypes with MiXCR, one entry per CDR3 protein. The sample has around 480,000 distinct CDR3 sequences; about 26% are singletons. Naive CD8 library inputs spanned roughly 17,000 to 1,100,000 sorted cells and 10%, 30% or 50% RNA. Naive CD8 T cells, phenotype CD8+CD4-CCR7+CD45RA+, were sorted. The CDR3 has 16 residues. Germline V lookup: CDR1 SEHNR, CDR2 FQNEAQ (reference sequence). The V and J genes are TRBV7-9 and TRBJ2-7; TRBD1 aligns across 10 bases. The sequence was collected from a human donor in good health. Some libraries in this study had Jurkat cell RNA spiked in. Sequenced input: naive CD8+ T cells from blood, with Jurkat cell RNA spiked in. Indicated subset: FACS-sorted CD8+CD4-CCR7+CD45RA+ naive T cells. CDR3 nucleotide sequence: TGTGACAGCAGCCTCCGCCCGGGACAGGGGATATACGAGCAGTACTTC. It is translated as CDSSLRPGQGIYEQYF.